This T cell receptor beta chain was profiled in a study of T cells in Graves' hyperthyroidism and ophthalmopathy. Study-wide results and caveats: In the blood, most expanded thyroid clonotypes above 0.001 appeared as well. Classification by a 13 V-J model distinguished ophthalmopathy from stable hyperthyroidism. Ophthalmopathy was model-predicted a median around seven months pre-onset.

The CDR3 contains 13 residues. The V gene's germline CDR1 is SGHNT and CDR2 YENEEA. Deletions cut 3 bases from V and 11 bases from J, with 16 bases between. TCR beta CDR3 sequences were amplified from RNA transcripts. Researchers ran a first-round RT-PCR on the TCR CDR3 using the HTBI primer set. TCRdb passed the multiplex PCR reads through MiXCR, listing each CDR3 protein once. Of some 140,000 distinct CDR3 sequences listed, around 21% are singletons. This clonotype was found many times. The antigen is not known. Uncontrolled infection, other autoimmune disease, pregnancy or lactation barred patients from enrollment.

The receptor comes from a woman in her 50s with Graves' hyperthyroidism that later progressed to Graves' ophthalmopathy. The chain has TRBV11-3 and TRBJ1-1; no clear D gene. Sequencing was performed on blood. The CDR3, as DNA: TGTGCCAGCAGCTTTTCAGCTAAGGACCCTGCTTTCTTT. The encoded protein is CASSFSAKDPAFF.